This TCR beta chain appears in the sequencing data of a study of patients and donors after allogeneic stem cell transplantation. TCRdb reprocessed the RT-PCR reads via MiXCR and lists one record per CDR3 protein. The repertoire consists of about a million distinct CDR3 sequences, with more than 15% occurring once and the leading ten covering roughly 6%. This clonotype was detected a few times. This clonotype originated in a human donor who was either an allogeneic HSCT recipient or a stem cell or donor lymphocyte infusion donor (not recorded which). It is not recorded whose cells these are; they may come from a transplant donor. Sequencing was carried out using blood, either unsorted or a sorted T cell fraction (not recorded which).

For the CDR3, the DNA is TGTGCCAGCTCACCACTACGTGGGGGGACCTACAATGAGCAGTTCTTC. Translating it yields CASSPLRGGTYNEQFF. The J gene is TRBJ2-1, the V gene TRBV18, with D possibly TRBD2 on 6 matching bases. The germline CDR1 and CDR2 sequences are KGHSH and LQKENI. The CDR3 totals 16 residues. The germline V and J ends were trimmed by 1 base and 2 bases, with 12 bases remaining between them.